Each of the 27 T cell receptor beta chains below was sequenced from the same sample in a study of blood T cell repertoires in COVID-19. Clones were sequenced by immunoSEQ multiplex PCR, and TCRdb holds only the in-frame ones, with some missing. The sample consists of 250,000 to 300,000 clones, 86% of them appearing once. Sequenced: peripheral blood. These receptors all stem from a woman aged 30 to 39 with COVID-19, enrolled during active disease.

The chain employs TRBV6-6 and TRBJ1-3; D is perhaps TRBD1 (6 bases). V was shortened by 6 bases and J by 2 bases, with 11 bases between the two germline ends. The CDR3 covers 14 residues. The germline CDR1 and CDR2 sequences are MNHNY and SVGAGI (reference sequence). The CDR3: CASRQGHTGNTIYF. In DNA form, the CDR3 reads TGTGCCAGCAGACAGGGACATACTGGAAACACCATATATTTT.

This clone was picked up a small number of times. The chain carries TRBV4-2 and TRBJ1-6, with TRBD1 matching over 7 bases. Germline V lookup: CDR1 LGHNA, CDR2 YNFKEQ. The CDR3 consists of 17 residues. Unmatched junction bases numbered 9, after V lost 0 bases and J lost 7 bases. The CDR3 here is CASSQDPGGTANSPLHF. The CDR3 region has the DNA TGTGCCAGCAGCCAAGATCCGGGAGGGACAGCGAATTCACCCCTCCACTTT.

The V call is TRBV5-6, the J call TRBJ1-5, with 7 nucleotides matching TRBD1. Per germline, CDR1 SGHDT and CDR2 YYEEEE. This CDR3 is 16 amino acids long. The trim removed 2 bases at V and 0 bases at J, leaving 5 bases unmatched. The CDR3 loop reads CASSFRGQISNQPQHF. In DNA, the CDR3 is TGTGCCAGCAGCTTTCGGGGACAGATTAGCAATCAGCCCCAGCATTTT. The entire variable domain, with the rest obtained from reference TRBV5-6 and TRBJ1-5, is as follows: DAGVTQSPTHLIKTRGQQVTLRCSPKSGHDTVSWYQQALGQGPQFIFQYYEEEERQRGNFPDRFSGHQFPNYSSELNVNALLLGDSALYLCASSFRGQISNQPQHFGDGTRLSIL.

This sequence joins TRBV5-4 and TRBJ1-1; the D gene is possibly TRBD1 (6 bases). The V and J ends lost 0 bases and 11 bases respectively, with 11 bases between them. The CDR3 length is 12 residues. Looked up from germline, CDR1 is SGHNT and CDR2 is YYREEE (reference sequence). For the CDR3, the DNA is TGTGCCAGCAGCTTGGGGGCAGGGGTCGCTTTCTTT. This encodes CASSLGAGVAFF.

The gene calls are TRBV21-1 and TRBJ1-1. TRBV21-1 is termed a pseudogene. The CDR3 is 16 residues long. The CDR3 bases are TGTGCCAGCAGCAAATCCCAGGGAGGGGTGAACACTGAAGCTTTCTTT. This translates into CASSKSQGGVNTEAFF.

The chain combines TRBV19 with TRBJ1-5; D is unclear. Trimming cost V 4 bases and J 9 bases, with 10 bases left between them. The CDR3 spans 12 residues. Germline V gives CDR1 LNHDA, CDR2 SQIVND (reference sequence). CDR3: CASSTDSWPQHF. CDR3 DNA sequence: TGTGCCAGTAGTACCGACTCCTGGCCCCAGCATTTT.

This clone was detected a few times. The CDR3 reads CASSGQGVDYGYTF. CDR3 sequence (DNA): TGCGCCAGCAGCGGACAGGGGGTGGACTATGGCTACACCTTC. J is TRBJ1-2 and V is TRBV10-1, with TRBD1 matching over 10 bases. Germline CDR1 WNHNN, CDR2 SYGVQD (reference sequence). With V trimmed by 6 bases and J by 3 bases, 4 bases remained unmatched. This CDR3 spans 14 amino acids.

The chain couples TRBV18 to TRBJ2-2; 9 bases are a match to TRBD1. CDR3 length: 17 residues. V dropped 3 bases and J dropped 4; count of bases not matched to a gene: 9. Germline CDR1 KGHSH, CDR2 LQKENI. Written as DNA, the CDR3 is TGTGCCAGCTCACCGGTCGTACAGGGGGCCGGCACCGGGGAGCTGTTTTTT. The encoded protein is CASSPVVQGAGTGELFF.

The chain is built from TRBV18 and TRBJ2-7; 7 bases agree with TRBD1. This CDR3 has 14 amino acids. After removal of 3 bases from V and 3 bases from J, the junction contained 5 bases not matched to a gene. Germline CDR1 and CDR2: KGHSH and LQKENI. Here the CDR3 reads CASSPHHRGYEQYF. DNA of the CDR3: TGTGCCAGCTCACCCCACCACAGGGGCTACGAGCAGTACTTC.

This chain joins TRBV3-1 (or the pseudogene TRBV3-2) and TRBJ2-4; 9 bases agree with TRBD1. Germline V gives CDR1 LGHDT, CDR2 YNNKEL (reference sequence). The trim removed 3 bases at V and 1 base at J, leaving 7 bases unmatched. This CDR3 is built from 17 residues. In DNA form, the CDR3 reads TGTGCCAGCAGCCAGGCTGGGACAGGGTGGGCCAAAAACATTCAGTACTTC. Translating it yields CASSQAGTGWAKNIQYF.

CDR3 loop: CASSSPLGKEDGYTF. The DNA for the CDR3 is TGTGCCAGCAGTTCCCCTTTAGGGAAGGAGGATGGCTACACCTTC. This chain joins TRBV7-9 and TRBJ1-2; D remains unclear. The length of the CDR3 is 15 residues. The V and J ends lost 6 bases and 6 bases respectively, with 20 bases between them. Germline CDR1 SEHNR, CDR2 FQNEAQ (reference sequence).

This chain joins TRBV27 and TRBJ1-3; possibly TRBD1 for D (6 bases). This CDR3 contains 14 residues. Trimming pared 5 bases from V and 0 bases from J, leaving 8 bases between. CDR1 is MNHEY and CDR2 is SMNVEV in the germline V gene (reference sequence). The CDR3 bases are TGTGCCAGCAGTCGGACAGTCTCTGGAAACACCATATATTTT. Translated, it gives CASSRTVSGNTIYF.

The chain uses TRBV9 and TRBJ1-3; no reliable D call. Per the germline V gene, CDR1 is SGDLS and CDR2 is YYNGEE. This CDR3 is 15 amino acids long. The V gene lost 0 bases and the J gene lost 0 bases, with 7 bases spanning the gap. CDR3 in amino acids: CASSVDNNSGNTIYF. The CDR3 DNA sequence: TGTGCCAGCAGCGTAGACAACAACTCTGGAAACACCATATATTTT.

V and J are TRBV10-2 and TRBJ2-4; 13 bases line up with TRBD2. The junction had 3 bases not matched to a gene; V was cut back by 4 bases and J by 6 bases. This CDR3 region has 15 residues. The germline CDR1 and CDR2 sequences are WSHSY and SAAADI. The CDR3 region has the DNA TGCGCCAGCAGTGTCACTAGCGGGGGGGGAAACATTCAGTACTTC. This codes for CASSVTSGGGNIQYF.

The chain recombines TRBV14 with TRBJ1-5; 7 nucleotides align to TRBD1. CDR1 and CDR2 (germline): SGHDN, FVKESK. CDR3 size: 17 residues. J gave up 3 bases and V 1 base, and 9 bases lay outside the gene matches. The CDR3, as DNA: TGTGCCAGCAGCCAAGCTTTAGGGGGCGTAATCAATCAGCCCCAGCATTTT. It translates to CASSQALGGVINQPQHF.

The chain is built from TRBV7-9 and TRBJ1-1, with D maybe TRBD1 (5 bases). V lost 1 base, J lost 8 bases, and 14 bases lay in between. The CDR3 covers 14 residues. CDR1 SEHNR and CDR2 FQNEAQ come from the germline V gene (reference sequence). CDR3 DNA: TGTGCCAGCAGCTTAGTAGGGGCCTCTGACGAAGCTTTCTTT. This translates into CASSLVGASDEAFF.

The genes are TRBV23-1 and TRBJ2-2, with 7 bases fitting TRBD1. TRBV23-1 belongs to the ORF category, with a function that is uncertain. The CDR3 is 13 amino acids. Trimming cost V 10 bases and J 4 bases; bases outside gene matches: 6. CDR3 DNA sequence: TGCGCCACAACAGGGGCCGGCACCGGGGAGCTGTTTTTT. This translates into CATTGAGTGELFF.

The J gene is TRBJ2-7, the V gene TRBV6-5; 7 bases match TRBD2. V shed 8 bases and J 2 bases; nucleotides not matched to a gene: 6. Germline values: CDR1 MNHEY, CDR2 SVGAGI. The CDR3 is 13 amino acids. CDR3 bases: TGTGCCAGCGGGAGGGGTGCCCCCTACGAGCAGTACTTC. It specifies CASGRGAPYEQYF.

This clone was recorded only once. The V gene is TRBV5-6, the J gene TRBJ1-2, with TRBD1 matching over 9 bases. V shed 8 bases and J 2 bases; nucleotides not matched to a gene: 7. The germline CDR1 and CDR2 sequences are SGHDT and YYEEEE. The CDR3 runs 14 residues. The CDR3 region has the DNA TGTGCCAGTAGAAGACAGGGGGACAACTATGGCTACACCTTC. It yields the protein CASRRQGDNYGYTF.

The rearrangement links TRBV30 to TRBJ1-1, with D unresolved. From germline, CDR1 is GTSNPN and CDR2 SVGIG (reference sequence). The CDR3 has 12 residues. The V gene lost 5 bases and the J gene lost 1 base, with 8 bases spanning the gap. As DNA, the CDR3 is TGTGCCTGGGGGAGCCAGAACACTGAAGCTTTCTTT. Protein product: CAWGSQNTEAFF.

CDR3 in DNA: TGTGCCAGCAGCTTCCCGGTGGGGACTAGTTCCTACAATGAGCAGTTCTTC. Protein product: CASSFPVGTSSYNEQFF. This rearrangement joins TRBV28 to TRBJ2-1; 8 bases are shared with TRBD2. With V trimmed by 6 bases and J by 1 base, 11 bases remained unmatched. CDR3 length: 17 residues. Germline V gene lookup returns CDR1 MDHEN and CDR2 SYDVKM. The whole variable domain, filled in from reference TRBV28 and TRBJ2-1, reads DVKVTQSSRYLVKRTGEKVFLECVQDMDHENMFWYRQDPGLGLRLIYFSYDVKMKEKGDIPEGYSVSREKKERFSLILESASTNQTSMYLCASSFPVGTSSYNEQFFGPGTRLTVL.

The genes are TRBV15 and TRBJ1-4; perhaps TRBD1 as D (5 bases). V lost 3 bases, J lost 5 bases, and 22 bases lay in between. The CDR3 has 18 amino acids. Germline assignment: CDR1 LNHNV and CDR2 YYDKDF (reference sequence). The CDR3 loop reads CATSRNILRRDFNEKLFF. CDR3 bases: TGTGCCACCAGCAGGAATATTCTCCGGAGGGACTTCAATGAAAAACTGTTTTTT.

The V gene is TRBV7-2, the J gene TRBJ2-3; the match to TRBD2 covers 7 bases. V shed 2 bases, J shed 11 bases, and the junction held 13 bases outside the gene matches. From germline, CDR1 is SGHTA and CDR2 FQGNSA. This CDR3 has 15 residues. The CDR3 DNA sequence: TGTGCCAGCAGCTTAATTGGTAATGGACTAGGAGGGCAGTATTTT. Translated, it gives CASSLIGNGLGGQYF.

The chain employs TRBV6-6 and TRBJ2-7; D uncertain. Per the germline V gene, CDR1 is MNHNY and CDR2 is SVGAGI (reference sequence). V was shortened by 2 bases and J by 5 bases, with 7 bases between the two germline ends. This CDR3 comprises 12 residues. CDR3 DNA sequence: TGTGCCAGCAGTTACAATGGCCACGAGCAGTACTTC. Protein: CASSYNGHEQYF.

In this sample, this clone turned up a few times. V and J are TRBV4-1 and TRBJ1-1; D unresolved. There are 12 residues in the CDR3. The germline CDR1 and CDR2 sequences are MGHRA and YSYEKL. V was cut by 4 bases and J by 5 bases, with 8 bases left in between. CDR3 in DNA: TGCGCCAGCAGCCGTCGAGGGACTGAAGCTTTCTTT. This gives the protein CASSRRGTEAFF.

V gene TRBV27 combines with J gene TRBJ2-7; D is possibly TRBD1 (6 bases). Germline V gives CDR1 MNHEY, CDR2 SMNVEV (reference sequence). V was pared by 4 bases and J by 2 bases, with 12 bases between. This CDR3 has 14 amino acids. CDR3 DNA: TGTGCCAGCAGTTACGCAGGGGCCCCCTACGAGCAGTACTTC. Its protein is CASSYAGAPYEQYF.

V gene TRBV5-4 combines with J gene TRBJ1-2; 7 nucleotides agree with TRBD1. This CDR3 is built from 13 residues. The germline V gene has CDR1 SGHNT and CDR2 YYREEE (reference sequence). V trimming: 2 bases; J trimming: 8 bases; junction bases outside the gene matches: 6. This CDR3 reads CASSLDRVGGYTF. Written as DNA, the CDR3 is TGTGCCAGCAGCTTAGACAGGGTAGGAGGCTACACCTTC. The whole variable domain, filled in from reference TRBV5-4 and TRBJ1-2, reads ETGVTQSPTHLIKTRGQQVTLRCSSQSGHNTVSWYQQALGQGPQFIFQYYREEENGRGNFPPRFSGLQFPNYSSELNVNALELDDSALYLCASSLDRVGGYTFGSGTRLTVV.